These T cell receptor beta chains were read from a single sample in a study of cytomegalovirus exposure and HLA in healthy donors. The data were produced by immunoSEQ multiplex PCR, yet TCRdb's version contains in-frame clones alone and is incomplete. The sample holds about 98,000 clones, more than 70% seen once. The sample consisted of PBMCs. These receptors all stem from a man younger than 35 in good health and CMV-seropositive. The conserved cysteine and the conserved F or W are not part of the CDR3 here. Only part of the rows carry a size: once, few, many, or a class if the clone is expanded.

V	size	J	CDR3
TRBV15	-	TRBJ1-1	ATSRDLGQGDTEAF
TRBV19	-	TRBJ1-1	ASSLRDRSEAF
TRBV5-6	-	TRBJ1-6	ASSFRVRGFSPLH
TRBV6-5	-	TRBJ2-7	ASSSPRGGISYEQY
TRBV29-1	-	TRBJ1-4	SVTTGTANEKLF
TRBV2	-	TRBJ2-3	ASIIREARTDTQY
TRBV23-1	-	TRBJ2-4	AKSRGSVAKNIQY
TRBV29-1	once	TRBJ2-1	SDRQGYNEQF
TRBV30	few	TRBJ1-2	AWSVARGQYGYT
TRBV10-3	-	TRBJ1-1	AISRTQGATEAF
TRBV28	-	TRBJ1-4	ASSLGRVTNEKLF
TRBV5-8	-	TRBJ2-7	ASSLGPGALGGEQY
TRBV13	-	TRBJ2-7	ASSRGLPKIYEQY
TRBV6-5	-	TRBJ2-7	ASSRHQAYEQY
TRBV6-1	-	TRBJ2-7	ASSEVDSSYEQY
TRBV4-1	-	TRBJ1-6	ASSQDLQSDYNSPLH
TRBV19	-	TRBJ1-6	ASSLTPGQGRFKSPLH
TRBV13	-	TRBJ2-7	ASSAHSAGQQY
TRBV18	-	TRBJ1-2	ASSPLWTGDGYT
TRBV5-1	-	TRBJ1-1	ASSRGVINTEAF
TRBV4-1	medium-sized	TRBJ2-5	ASSPLPPTGSQETQY
TRBV10-3	-	TRBJ2-7	AISESSAGAGEQY
TRBV27	-	TRBJ1-3	ASRESGTGRNTIY
TRBV19	-	TRBJ1-1	ASTGTYEAF
TRBV7-9	-	TRBJ2-7	ASSEGLAGNEQY
TRBV7-2	-	TRBJ1-2	ASSLALPGKGYT
TRBV2	-	TRBJ1-5	ASSDPRERVDQPQH
TRBV25-1	once	TRBJ1-2	ASSEERGYT
TRBV7-9	once	TRBJ2-2	ASSSLPTRQSRELF
TRBV7-9	-	TRBJ1-1	ASSLGAGEAF
TRBV6-6	-	TRBJ2-3	ASSYLGRPTDTQY
TRBV6-5	-	TRBJ1-1	ASSYSPSMNTEAF
TRBV10-1	-	TRBJ2-4	ASSAAASKNIQY
TRBV19	-	TRBJ1-5	ASTEQGTSLKNQPQH
TRBV7-2	-	TRBJ2-3	ASSLQLDPVAADTQY
TRBV7-7	-	TRBJ2-2	ASSSRTNTGELF
TRBV15	-	TRBJ1-6	ATSRGRQGGISPLH